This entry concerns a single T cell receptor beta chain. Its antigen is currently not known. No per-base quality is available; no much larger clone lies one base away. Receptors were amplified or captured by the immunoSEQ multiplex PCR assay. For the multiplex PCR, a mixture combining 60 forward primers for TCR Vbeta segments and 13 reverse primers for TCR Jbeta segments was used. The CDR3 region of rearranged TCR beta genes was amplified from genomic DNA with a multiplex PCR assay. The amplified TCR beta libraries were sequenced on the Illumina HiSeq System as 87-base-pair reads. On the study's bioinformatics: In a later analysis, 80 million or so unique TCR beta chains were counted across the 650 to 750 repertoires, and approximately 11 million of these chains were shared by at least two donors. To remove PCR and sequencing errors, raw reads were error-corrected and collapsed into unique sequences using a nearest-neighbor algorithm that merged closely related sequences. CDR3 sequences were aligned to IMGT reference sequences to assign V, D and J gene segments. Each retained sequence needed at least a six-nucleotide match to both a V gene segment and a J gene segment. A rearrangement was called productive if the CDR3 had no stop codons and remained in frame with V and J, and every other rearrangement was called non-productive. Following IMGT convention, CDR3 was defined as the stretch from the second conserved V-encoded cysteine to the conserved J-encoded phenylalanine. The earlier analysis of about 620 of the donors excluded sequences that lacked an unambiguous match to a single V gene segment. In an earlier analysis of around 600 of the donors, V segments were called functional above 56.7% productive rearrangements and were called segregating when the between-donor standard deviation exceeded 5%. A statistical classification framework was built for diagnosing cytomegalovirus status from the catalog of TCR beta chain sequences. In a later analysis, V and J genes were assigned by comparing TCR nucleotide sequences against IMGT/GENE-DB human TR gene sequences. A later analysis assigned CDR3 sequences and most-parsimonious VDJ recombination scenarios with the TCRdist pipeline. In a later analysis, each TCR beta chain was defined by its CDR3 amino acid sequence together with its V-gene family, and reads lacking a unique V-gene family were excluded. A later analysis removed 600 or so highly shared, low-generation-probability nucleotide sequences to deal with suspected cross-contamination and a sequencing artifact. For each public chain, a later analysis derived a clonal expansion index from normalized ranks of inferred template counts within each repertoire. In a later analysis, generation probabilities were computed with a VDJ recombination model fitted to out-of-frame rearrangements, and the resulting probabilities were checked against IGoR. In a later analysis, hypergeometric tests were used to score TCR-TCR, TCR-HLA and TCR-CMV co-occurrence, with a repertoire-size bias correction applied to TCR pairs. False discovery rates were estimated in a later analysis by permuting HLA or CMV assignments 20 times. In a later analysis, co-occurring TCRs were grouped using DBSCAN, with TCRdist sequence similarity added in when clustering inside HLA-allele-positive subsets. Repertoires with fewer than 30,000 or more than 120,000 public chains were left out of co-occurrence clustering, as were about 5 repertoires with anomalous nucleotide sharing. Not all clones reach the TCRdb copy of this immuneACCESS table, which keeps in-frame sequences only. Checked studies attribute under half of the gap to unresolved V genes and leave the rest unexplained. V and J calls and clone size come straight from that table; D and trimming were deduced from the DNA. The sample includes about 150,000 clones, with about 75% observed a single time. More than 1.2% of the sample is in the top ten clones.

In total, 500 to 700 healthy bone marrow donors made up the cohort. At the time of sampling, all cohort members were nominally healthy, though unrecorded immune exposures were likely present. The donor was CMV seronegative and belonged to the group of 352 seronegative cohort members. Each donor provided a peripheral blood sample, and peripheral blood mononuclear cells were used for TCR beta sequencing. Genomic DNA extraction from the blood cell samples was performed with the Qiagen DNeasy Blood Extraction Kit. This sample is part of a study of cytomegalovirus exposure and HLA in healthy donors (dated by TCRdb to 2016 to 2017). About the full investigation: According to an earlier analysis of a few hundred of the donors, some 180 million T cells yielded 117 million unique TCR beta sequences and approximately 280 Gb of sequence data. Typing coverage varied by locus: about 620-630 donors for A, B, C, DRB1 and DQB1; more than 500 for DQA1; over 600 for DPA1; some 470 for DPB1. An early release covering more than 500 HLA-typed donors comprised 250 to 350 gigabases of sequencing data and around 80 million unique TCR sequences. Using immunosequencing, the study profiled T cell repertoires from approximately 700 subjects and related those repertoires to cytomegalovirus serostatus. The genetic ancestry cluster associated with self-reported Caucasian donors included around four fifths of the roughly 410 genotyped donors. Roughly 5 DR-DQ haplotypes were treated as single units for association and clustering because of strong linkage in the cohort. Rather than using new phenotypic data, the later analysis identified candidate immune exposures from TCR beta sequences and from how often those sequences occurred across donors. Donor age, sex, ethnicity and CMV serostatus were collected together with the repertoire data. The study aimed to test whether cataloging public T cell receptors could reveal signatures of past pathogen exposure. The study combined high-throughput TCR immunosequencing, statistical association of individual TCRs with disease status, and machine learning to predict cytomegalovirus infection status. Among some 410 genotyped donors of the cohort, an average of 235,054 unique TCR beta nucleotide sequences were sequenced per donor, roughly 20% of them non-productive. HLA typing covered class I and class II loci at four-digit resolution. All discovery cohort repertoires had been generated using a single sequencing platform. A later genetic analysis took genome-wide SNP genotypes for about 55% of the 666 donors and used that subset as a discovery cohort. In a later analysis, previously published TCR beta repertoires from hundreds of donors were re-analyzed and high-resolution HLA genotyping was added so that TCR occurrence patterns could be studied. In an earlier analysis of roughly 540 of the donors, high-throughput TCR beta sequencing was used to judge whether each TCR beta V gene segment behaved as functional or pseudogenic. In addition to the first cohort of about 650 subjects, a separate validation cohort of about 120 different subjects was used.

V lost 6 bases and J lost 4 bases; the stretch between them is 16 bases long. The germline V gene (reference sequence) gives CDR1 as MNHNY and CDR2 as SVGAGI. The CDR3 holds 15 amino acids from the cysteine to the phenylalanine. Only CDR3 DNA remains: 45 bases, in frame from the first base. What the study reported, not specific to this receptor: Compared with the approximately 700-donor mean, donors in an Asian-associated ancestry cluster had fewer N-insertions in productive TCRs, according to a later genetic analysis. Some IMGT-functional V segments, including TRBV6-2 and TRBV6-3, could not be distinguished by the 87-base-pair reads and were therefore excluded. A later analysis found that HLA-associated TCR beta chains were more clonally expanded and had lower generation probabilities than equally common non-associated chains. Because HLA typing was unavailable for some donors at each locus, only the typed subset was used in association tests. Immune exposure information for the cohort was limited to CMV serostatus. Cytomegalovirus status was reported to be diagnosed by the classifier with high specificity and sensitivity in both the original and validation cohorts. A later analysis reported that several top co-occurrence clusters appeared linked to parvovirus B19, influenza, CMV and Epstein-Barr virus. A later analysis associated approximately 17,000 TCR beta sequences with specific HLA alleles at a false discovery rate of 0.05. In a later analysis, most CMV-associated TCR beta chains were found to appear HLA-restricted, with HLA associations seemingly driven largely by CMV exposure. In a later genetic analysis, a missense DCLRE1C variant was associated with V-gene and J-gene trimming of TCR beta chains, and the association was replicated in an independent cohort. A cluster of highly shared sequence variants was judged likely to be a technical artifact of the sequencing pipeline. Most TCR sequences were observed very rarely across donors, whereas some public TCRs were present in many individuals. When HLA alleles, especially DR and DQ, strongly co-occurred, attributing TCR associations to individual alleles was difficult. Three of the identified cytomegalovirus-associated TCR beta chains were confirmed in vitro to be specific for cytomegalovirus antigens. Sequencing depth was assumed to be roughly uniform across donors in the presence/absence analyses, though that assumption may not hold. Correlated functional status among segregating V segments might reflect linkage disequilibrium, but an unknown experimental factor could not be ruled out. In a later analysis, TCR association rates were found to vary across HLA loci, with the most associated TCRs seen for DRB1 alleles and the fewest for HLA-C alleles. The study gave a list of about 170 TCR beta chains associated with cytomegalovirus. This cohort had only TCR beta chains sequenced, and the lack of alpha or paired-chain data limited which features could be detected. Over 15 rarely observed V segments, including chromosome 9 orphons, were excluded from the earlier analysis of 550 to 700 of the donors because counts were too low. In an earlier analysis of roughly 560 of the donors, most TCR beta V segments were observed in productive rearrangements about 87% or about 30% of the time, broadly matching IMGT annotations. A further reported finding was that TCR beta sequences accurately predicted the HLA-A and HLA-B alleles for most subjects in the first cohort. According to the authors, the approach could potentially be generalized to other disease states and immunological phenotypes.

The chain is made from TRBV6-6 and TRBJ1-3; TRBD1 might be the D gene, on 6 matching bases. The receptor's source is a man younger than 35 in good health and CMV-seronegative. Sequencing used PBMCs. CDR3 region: CASRRSNREGNTIYF. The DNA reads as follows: TGTGCCAGCAGGAGGTCGAACAGGGAGGGAAACACCATATATTTT.